The clone carrying this T cell receptor beta chain came up many times. Its antigen remains unidentified. TCRdb used MiXCR to reprocess the 5' RACE reads, holding one entry per CDR3 protein. Of more than 65,000 distinct CDR3 sequences listed, approximately 5% were seen once; the top ten hold 2.2%. This sample was taken from a study of T cells after yellow fever vaccination. Findings and limits, study-wide: Sorted repertoires could include abundant contaminating clonotypes from bulk cells. CD4 and CD8 compartments shared a small share of clonotypes.

The source material was CD4+ T cells sorted from PBMCs, sampled around 15 days after the first yellow fever vaccination. The receptor was derived from a man aged 18-30 years who received the YFV17D yellow fever vaccine.

The CDR3 sequence: CASSQGYTGRYGYTF. In DNA form, the CDR3 reads TGTGCCAGCAGCCAAGGGTATACGGGAAGATATGGCTACACCTTC. The chain recombines TRBV3-1 with TRBJ1-2; D gene uncertain. This CDR3 comprises 15 residues. Germline CDR1 reads LGHDT; CDR2 reads YNNKEL (reference sequence). Trimming pared 1 base from V and 5 bases from J, leaving 14 bases between.